This is a list of T cell receptor beta chains from one sample in a study of OX40 agonist ivuxolimab in advanced cancers. The data were produced by immunoSEQ multiplex PCR, yet TCRdb's version contains in-frame clones alone and is incomplete. The table has roughly 53,000 clones, about 94% seen once; the top ten hold approximately 18%. This sample comprised CD4+ or CD8+ T cells sorted from blood, obtained in a trial of the OX40 agonist ivuxolimab. The receptors were gathered from an adult with an advanced solid tumor such as melanoma, head and neck, liver or kidney cancer. CDR3s include the opening cysteine and the closing phenylalanine or tryptophan. A D gene is named only where the DNA matches it firmly. Some rows mark clone size as missing; the rest say once, few, many or name a class of expanded clone.

V gene: TRBV6-5
clone size: NA
D gene: NA
J gene: TRBJ1-5
CDR3 DNA: TGTGCCAGCAGTTACACGGAAGGGAGCAATCAGCCCCAGCATTTT
CDR3 protein: CASSYTEGSNQPQHF

V gene: TRBV5-1
clone size: NA
D gene: NA
J gene: TRBJ1-5
CDR3 DNA: TGCGCCAGCAGCTTACGGGGACCCTCCGATCAGCCCCAGCATTTT
CDR3 protein: CASSLRGPSDQPQHF

V gene: TRBV28
clone size: NA
D gene: TRBD2
J gene: TRBJ2-1
CDR3 DNA: TGTGCCAGCAGTTTACCCGGCGGGGGGTCGTATGTCAATGAGCAGTTCTTC
CDR3 protein: CASSLPGGGSYVNEQFF

V gene: TRBV4-1
clone size: NA
D gene: TRBD2
J gene: TRBJ2-7
CDR3 DNA: TGCGCCAGCAGCCATGGACTAGCGGGAGACGAGCAGTACTTC
CDR3 protein: CASSHGLAGDEQYF

V gene: TRBV15
clone size: NA
D gene: NA
J gene: TRBJ1-3
CDR3 DNA: TGTGCCACCAGCAGAGATCAGATGGTCGGAAACACCATATATTTT
CDR3 protein: CATSRDQMVGNTIYF

V gene: TRBV6-5
clone size: once
D gene: NA
J gene: TRBJ2-7
CDR3 DNA: TGTGCCAGCAGTTACTCCTCGGGACAAGTCTCCTACGAGCAGTACTTC
CDR3 protein: CASSYSSGQVSYEQYF

V gene: TRBV11-2
clone size: NA
D gene: NA
J gene: TRBJ2-4
CDR3 DNA: TGTGCCAGCAGCTTCGGAGGGGGCATTCAGTACTTC
CDR3 protein: CASSFGGGIQYF

V gene: TRBV13
clone size: NA
D gene: TRBD1
J gene: TRBJ2-7
CDR3 DNA: TGTGCCAGCAGCCAGGACAGGGACGAGAACGAGCAGTACTTC
CDR3 protein: CASSQDRDENEQYF

V gene: TRBV11-2
clone size: NA
D gene: TRBD2
J gene: TRBJ2-3
CDR3 DNA: TGTGCCAGCAGCTTACCTAGGACTAGCGGGGATCCATATACGCAGTATTTT
CDR3 protein: CASSLPRTSGDPYTQYF

V gene: TRBV28
clone size: NA
D gene: NA
J gene: TRBJ1-2
CDR3 DNA: TGTGCCAGCAGTTTAGGGCGGAATGTGGATGGCTACACCTTC
CDR3 protein: CASSLGRNVDGYTF

V gene: TRBV13
clone size: NA
D gene: TRBD2
J gene: TRBJ2-2
CDR3 DNA: TGTGCCAGCACCCCTGGGACTAGCGGTACTAACACCGGGGAGCTGTTTTTT
CDR3 protein: CASTPGTSGTNTGELFF

V gene: TRBV29-1
clone size: NA
D gene: NA
J gene: TRBJ2-7
CDR3 DNA: TGCAGCGTTGGTGGTCCTTCCTACGAGCAGTACTTC
CDR3 protein: CSVGGPSYEQYF

V gene: TRBV9
clone size: NA
D gene: TRBD2
J gene: TRBJ2-7
CDR3 DNA: TGTGCCAGCAGCGTAGGCGGGAGAGGCTTGGAGCAGTACTTC
CDR3 protein: CASSVGGRGLEQYF

V gene: TRBV14
clone size: NA
D gene: NA
J gene: TRBJ2-7
CDR3 DNA: TGTGCCAGCAGCTCGTGGACGTATCCCTACGAGCAGTACTTC
CDR3 protein: CASSSWTYPYEQYF

V gene: TRBV9
clone size: NA
D gene: TRBD1
J gene: TRBJ2-2
CDR3 DNA: TGTGCCAGCAGGCCTCCGGGACAGGGGATGATCGGGGAGCTGTTTTTT
CDR3 protein: CASRPPGQGMIGELFF

V gene: TRBV6-5
clone size: few
D gene: NA
J gene: TRBJ1-1
CDR3 DNA: TGTGCCAGCAGTCAGTCTCCTGGGACTGAAGCTTTCTTT
CDR3 protein: CASSQSPGTEAFF

V gene: TRBV2
clone size: NA
D gene: NA
J gene: TRBJ2-7
CDR3 DNA: TGTGCCAGCAGTGAAAGGGGTGGGTTCGAGCAGTACTTC
CDR3 protein: CASSERGGFEQYF

V gene: TRBV6-4
clone size: once
D gene: NA
J gene: TRBJ1-3
CDR3 DNA: TGTGCCAGCACCGAAAACAGGCTCAGCTCTGGAAACACCATATATTTT
CDR3 protein: CASTENRLSSGNTIYF

V gene: TRBV10-1
clone size: NA
D gene: TRBD1
J gene: TRBJ2-5
CDR3 DNA: TGCGCCAGCACCGAGACAGGGACCCGGGAGACCCAGTACTTC
CDR3 protein: CASTETGTRETQYF

V gene: TRBV27
clone size: NA
D gene: NA
J gene: TRBJ2-2
CDR3 DNA: TGTGCCAGCAGTCATAAAGGGGGTCCGAACACCGGGGAGCTGTTTTTT
CDR3 protein: CASSHKGGPNTGELFF

V gene: TRBV28
clone size: NA
D gene: TRBD2
J gene: TRBJ2-1
CDR3 DNA: TGTGCCAGCAGTTTATTAGCGGGATACAATGAGCAGTTCTTC
CDR3 protein: CASSLLAGYNEQFF

V gene: TRBV13
clone size: NA
D gene: TRBD1
J gene: TRBJ1-2
CDR3 DNA: TGTGCCAGCAGCTTAGGCCGGGACAGGCTGGACGGCTACACCTTC
CDR3 protein: CASSLGRDRLDGYTF

V gene: TRBV11-2
clone size: NA
D gene: NA
J gene: TRBJ2-7
CDR3 DNA: TGTGCCAGCAGCTTAGGAGTGCGGGGTCCGTACTTC
CDR3 protein: CASSLGVRGPYF

V gene: TRBV7-9
clone size: NA
D gene: NA
J gene: TRBJ1-5
CDR3 DNA: TGTGCCAGCAGCCCGGTAACGGCCGGCAATCAGCCCCAGCATTTT
CDR3 protein: CASSPVTAGNQPQHF

V gene: TRBV27
clone size: NA
D gene: NA
J gene: TRBJ2-5
CDR3 DNA: TGTGCCAGCAGCCTCGTAATAGGGGAGACCCAGTACTTC
CDR3 protein: CASSLVIGETQYF

V gene: TRBV6-5
clone size: once
D gene: TRBD2
J gene: TRBJ2-3
CDR3 DNA: TGTGCCAGCCGGTGGGGGGGTGCAGATACGCAGTATTTT
CDR3 protein: CASRWGGADTQYF

V gene: TRBV2
clone size: NA
D gene: NA
J gene: TRBJ2-7
CDR3 DNA: TGTGCCAGCAGTTCGGGAGAGAGAAGCTACGAGCAGTACTTC
CDR3 protein: CASSSGERSYEQYF

V gene: TRBV29-1
clone size: NA
D gene: NA
J gene: TRBJ2-7
CDR3 DNA: TGCAGCGTTGAAATAAATGGCATCTACGAGCAGTACTTC
CDR3 protein: CSVEINGIYEQYF

V gene: TRBV19
clone size: NA
D gene: NA
J gene: TRBJ1-1
CDR3 DNA: TGTGCCACTGGGACGGGAGGCACTGAAGCTTTCTTT
CDR3 protein: CATGTGGTEAFF

V gene: TRBV27
clone size: NA
D gene: NA
J gene: TRBJ2-1
CDR3 DNA: TGTGCCAGCAGTTTTTACAATGAGCAGTTCTTC
CDR3 protein: CASSFYNEQFF

V gene: TRBV10-3
clone size: once
D gene: NA
J gene: TRBJ1-3
CDR3 DNA: TGTGCCATCAGTGTGGGGACAACAGCTGGAAACACCATATATTTT
CDR3 protein: CAISVGTTAGNTIYF

V gene: TRBV28
clone size: once
D gene: NA
J gene: TRBJ2-5
CDR3 DNA: TGTGCCAGCAGTTTTTGGTCGGAGGGGCGAGAGACCCAGTACTTC
CDR3 protein: CASSFWSEGRETQYF

V gene: TRBV4-1
clone size: NA
D gene: NA
J gene: TRBJ1-5
CDR3 DNA: TGCGCCAGCAGCCAACTACAGGGAAATCAGCCCCAGCATTTT
CDR3 protein: CASSQLQGNQPQHF

V gene: TRBV11-2
clone size: NA
D gene: TRBD2
J gene: TRBJ2-2
CDR3 DNA: TGTGCCAGCAGCTTAGAAGGACTAGCGGGGGAAAGAACCGGGGAGCTGTTTTTT
CDR3 protein: CASSLEGLAGERTGELFF

V gene: TRBV25-1
clone size: NA
D gene: NA
J gene: TRBJ1-4
CDR3 DNA: TGTGCCAGCAGTGAATCACAAGATTTTAATGAAAAACTGTTTTTT
CDR3 protein: CASSESQDFNEKLFF

V gene: TRBV6-6
clone size: NA
D gene: TRBD1
J gene: TRBJ2-7
CDR3 DNA: TGTGCCAGCAGTTACGGGACAGGGGCCTACGAGCAGTACTTC
CDR3 protein: CASSYGTGAYEQYF

V gene: TRBV4-3
clone size: NA
D gene: NA
J gene: TRBJ2-5
CDR3 DNA: TGCGCCAGCAGCCAAGGTTCCAGGGGCCTCCAAGAGACCCAGTACTTC
CDR3 protein: CASSQGSRGLQETQYF

V gene: TRBV28
clone size: NA
D gene: NA
J gene: TRBJ2-3
CDR3 DNA: TGTGCCAGCAGCGCCCCCCGGCGGCGGGATCCGGATAGCACAGATACGCAGTATTTT
CDR3 protein: CASSAPRRRDPDSTDTQYF

V gene: TRBV4-1
clone size: NA
D gene: NA
J gene: TRBJ1-5
CDR3 DNA: TGCGCCAGCAGCCAGGGACGGACCAATCAGCCCCAGCATTTT
CDR3 protein: CASSQGRTNQPQHF

V gene: TRBV15
clone size: NA
D gene: NA
J gene: TRBJ1-4
CDR3 DNA: TGTGCCACCAGCAGAGATCTCAGCAACGGAGAAAAACTGTTTTTT
CDR3 protein: CATSRDLSNGEKLFF

V gene: TRBV28
clone size: NA
D gene: TRBD2
J gene: TRBJ2-3
CDR3 DNA: TGTGCCAGCAGTCGGGGGGGAAGGGTCCACTTAAATTCTAGCACAGATACGCAGTATTTT
CDR3 protein: CASSRGGRVHLNSSTDTQYF

V gene: TRBV4-1
clone size: NA
D gene: TRBD1
J gene: TRBJ1-2
CDR3 DNA: TGCGCCAGCAGCCATCACGGACAGGGGGTATTCGGCGGCTACACCTTC
CDR3 protein: CASSHHGQGVFGGYTF

V gene: TRBV7-8
clone size: NA
D gene: TRBD1
J gene: TRBJ1-2
CDR3 DNA: TGTGCCAGCAGCCCGACAGGGGTTGGGGGCTACACCTTC
CDR3 protein: CASSPTGVGGYTF

V gene: TRBV2
clone size: NA
D gene: TRBD1
J gene: TRBJ2-7
CDR3 DNA: TGTGCCAGCAGTGTTTCCAGGGGGCATTACGAGCAGTACTTC
CDR3 protein: CASSVSRGHYEQYF

V gene: TRBV4-1
clone size: NA
D gene: NA
J gene: TRBJ1-5
CDR3 DNA: TGCGCCAGCAGCCAAGTCAATGCGGCTTATAGCAATCAGCCCCAGCATTTT
CDR3 protein: CASSQVNAAYSNQPQHF

V gene: TRBV9
clone size: NA
D gene: TRBD1
J gene: TRBJ2-2
CDR3 DNA: TGTGCCAGCAGCGCTCCGACAGGGCCCACCGGGGAGCTGTTTTTT
CDR3 protein: CASSAPTGPTGELFF

V gene: TRBV19
clone size: NA
D gene: NA
J gene: TRBJ1-3
CDR3 DNA: TGTGCCAGTATCACTGGGGAGAACTCTGGAAACACCATATATTTT
CDR3 protein: CASITGENSGNTIYF

V gene: TRBV6-1
clone size: NA
D gene: NA
J gene: TRBJ1-2
CDR3 DNA: TGTGCCAGCAGTGAGACGACAGGCGCGAACTATGGCTACACCTTC
CDR3 protein: CASSETTGANYGYTF

V gene: TRBV27
clone size: NA
D gene: NA
J gene: TRBJ1-1
CDR3 DNA: TGTGCCAGCAGTCTAGGGTCCTTGGTTGCTGAAGCTTTCTTT
CDR3 protein: CASSLGSLVAEAFF

V gene: TRBV30
clone size: NA
D gene: NA
J gene: TRBJ1-3
CDR3 DNA: TGTGCCTGGAGACGCGAGAGCTCTGGAAACACCATATATTTT
CDR3 protein: CAWRRESSGNTIYF

V gene: TRBV19
clone size: NA
D gene: NA
J gene: TRBJ2-5
CDR3 DNA: TGTGCCAGTAGACAGGGCCTACGCCAAGAGACCCAGTACTTC
CDR3 protein: CASRQGLRQETQYF

V gene: TRBV10-3
clone size: NA
D gene: NA
J gene: TRBJ1-1
CDR3 DNA: TGTGCCATCAGTGAGTACAGGAAGTCTGAAGCTTTCTTT
CDR3 protein: CAISEYRKSEAFF

V gene: TRBV19
clone size: NA
D gene: NA
J gene: TRBJ2-5
CDR3 DNA: TGTGCCAGTAGTGGCCTGGGACAAAGACAAGAGACCCAGTACTTC
CDR3 protein: CASSGLGQRQETQYF

V gene: TRBV19
clone size: NA
D gene: NA
J gene: TRBJ2-7
CDR3 DNA: TGTGCCAGTAGTATAGCTCCCTGGACAGATGAGCAGTACTTC
CDR3 protein: CASSIAPWTDEQYF

V gene: TRBV15
clone size: NA
D gene: NA
J gene: TRBJ2-2
CDR3 DNA: TGTGCCACCAGCAGTCAACACAGGGACCACAACACCGGGGAGCTGTTTTTT
CDR3 protein: CATSSQHRDHNTGELFF

V gene: TRBV28
clone size: once
D gene: NA
J gene: TRBJ1-1
CDR3 DNA: TGTGCCAGCAGGTGGAACACTGAAGCTTTCTTT
CDR3 protein: CASRWNTEAFF

V gene: TRBV9
clone size: NA
D gene: NA
J gene: TRBJ2-7
CDR3 DNA: TGTGCCAGCAGCGTGGCAGGGGAAGCGTCCTACGAGCAGTACTTC
CDR3 protein: CASSVAGEASYEQYF

V gene: TRBV5-4
clone size: NA
D gene: NA
J gene: TRBJ1-2
CDR3 DNA: TGTGCCAGCAGCTTTGAACAGGGAGTATATGGCTACACCTTT
CDR3 protein: CASSFEQGVYGYTF

V gene: TRBV28
clone size: NA
D gene: NA
J gene: TRBJ2-6
CDR3 DNA: TGTGCCAGCAGTTTCGGCACAGGCTCTGGGGCCAACGTCCTGACTTTC
CDR3 protein: CASSFGTGSGANVLTF

V gene: TRBV11-3
clone size: NA
D gene: TRBD2
J gene: TRBJ2-1
CDR3 DNA: TGTGCCAGCAGCTCCCGGTCTAGCGGGAGGGCCATTGAGCAGTTCTTC
CDR3 protein: CASSSRSSGRAIEQFF